These 10 T cell receptor beta chains originate from one sample sequenced in a study of blood T cell repertoires in COVID-19. Profiling relied on immunoSEQ multiplex PCR, and the TCRdb table lists in-frame clones only, not all of them. This table holds 12,000 to 15,000 clones, about 87% found once. Input material: peripheral blood. Every receptor here comes from a human donor in a cohort sampled during active COVID-19.

The rearrangement joins TRBV5-4 to TRBJ1-2; D gene uncertain. CDR3 size: 14 residues. Trimming took off 4 bases at V and 4 bases at J, with 14 bases between the two ends. CDR1 and CDR2 from the germline V gene are SGHNT and YYREEE (reference sequence). The DNA for the CDR3 is TGTGCCAGCAGCACCCGGCAGACACTCTATGGCTACACCTTC. The encoded protein is CASSTRQTLYGYTF.

V usage is TRBV19 and J usage is TRBJ2-1; 8 bases fit TRBD2. Germline-derived CDR1 and CDR2 are LNHDA and SQIVND (reference sequence). Trimming removed 7 bases from V and 4 bases from J; junction bases left unmatched: 3. The CDR3 consists of 13 residues. As DNA, the CDR3 is TGTGCCAGTAATGCGGGGGGATACAATGAGCAGTTCTTC. Protein: CASNAGGYNEQFF.

This clone was seen a handful of times. This rearrangement joins TRBV19 to TRBJ1-5; 8 bases align to TRBD1. There are 15 residues in the CDR3. Losses at the gene ends were 5 bases for V and 4 bases for J; bases not matched to a gene: 7. Germline V lookup: CDR1 LNHDA, CDR2 SQIVND (reference sequence). The CDR3 sequence is CASSLEDRVNQPQHF. The CDR3 DNA sequence: TGTGCCAGTAGTCTGGAGGACAGGGTGAATCAGCCCCAGCATTTT. Complete variable domain (other parts from reference TRBV19 and TRBJ1-5): DGGITQSPKYLFRKEGQNVTLSCEQNLNHDAMYWYRQDPGQGLRLIYYSQIVNDFQKGDIAEGYSVSREKKESFPLTVTSAQKNPTAFYLCASSLEDRVNQPQHFGDGTRLSIL.

This chain links TRBV29-1 with TRBJ2-7, with 8 bases identical to TRBD2. The germline V gene has CDR1 SQVTM and CDR2 ANQGSEA. The CDR3 length is 15 residues. V shed 4 bases, J shed 4 bases, and the junction held 12 bases outside the gene matches. The CDR3 DNA follows: TGCAGCGTTGGCGGGGGGCCGCGAGGTACTTACGAGCAGTACTTC. It codes for CSVGGGPRGTYEQYF.

V usage is TRBV13 and J usage is TRBJ2-3; D perhaps matches TRBD1 (5 bases). Germline values: CDR1 PRHDT, CDR2 FYEKMQ (reference sequence). This CDR3 is built from 15 residues. V was clipped by 8 bases and J by 6 bases, with 21 bases between them. CDR3 in amino acids: CASRPPGRPKDTQYF. CDR3 coding DNA: TGTGCCAGCCGACCCCCAGGGCGGCCTAAGGATACGCAGTATTTT.

The CDR3 coding sequence is TGCGCCAGCAGCTACGGGACAGGGGTGACCACAGATACGCAGTATTTT. Its protein product is CASSYGTGVTTDTQYF. This rearrangement joins TRBV5-1 to TRBJ2-3; 10 bases fit TRBD1. The germline CDR1 and CDR2 sequences are SGHRS and YFSETQ. The CDR3 has 16 residues. V lost 3 bases and J lost 2; bases outside the gene matches: 6.

This clone was picked up a small number of times. Additional DNA sequences in this sample encode the identical CDR3. The CDR3 is CASSLSVNTEAFF. In nucleotides, the CDR3 is TGTGCCAGCAGCTTAAGCGTGAACACTGAAGCTTTCTTT. The rearrangement joins TRBV7-3 to TRBJ1-1; D is ambiguous. In germline, CDR1 is SGHTA, CDR2 FQGTGA. This CDR3 region has 13 residues. Between the trimmed V and J ends, which lost 1 base and 0 bases, there was a span of 3 bases.

The CDR3 reads CASSAGAGGTNEKLFF. CDR3 bases: TGCGCCAGCAGCGCCGGTGCAGGGGGCACTAATGAAAAACTGTTTTTT. The chain is built from TRBV5-1 and TRBJ1-4, with 8 nucleotides matching TRBD1. CDR1 SGHRS and CDR2 YFSETQ come from the germline V gene. The CDR3 loop spans 16 amino acids. V dropped 4 bases and J dropped 2; count of bases not matched to a gene: 7.

V is TRBV28 and J is TRBJ2-7; 8 nucleotides agree with TRBD2. The CDR3 has 16 residues. The germline V gene has CDR1 MDHEN and CDR2 SYDVKM. The V segment lost 5 bases and the J segment 3 bases; nucleotides outside the gene matches: 12. The CDR3 spells CASSPLAGGRNYEQYF. As DNA, the CDR3 is TGTGCCAGCAGTCCCCTAGCGGGCGGGAGAAACTACGAGCAGTACTTC.

J is TRBJ1-6 and V is TRBV6-5; TRBD1 matches 7 bases. Germline CDR1 and CDR2: MNHEY and SVGAGI. This CDR3 is 14 amino acids long. The trim removed 5 bases at V and 4 bases at J, leaving 2 bases unmatched. In DNA form, the CDR3 reads TGTGCCAGCAGTCTGGGACAGTATAATTCACCCCTCCACTTT. It yields the protein CASSLGQYNSPLHF.